This T cell receptor (beta chain) comes out of a study of cytomegalovirus exposure and HLA in healthy donors. CDR3 size: 15 residues. Trimming shortened V by 5 bases and J by 2 bases, and 16 bases separated the two germline ends. CDR1 and CDR2 from the germline V gene are SGHNT and YENEEA. 13 Jbeta primers and 60 Vbeta primers were used for the PCR. Only in-frame clones appear in the TCRdb table, and some are missing; sequencing was by immunoSEQ multiplex PCR. There are around 280,000 clones in the sample; around nine tenths occur only once, and more than 2% lies in the top ten. J is TRBJ2-7 and V is TRBV11-3, with D possibly being TRBD1 (6 bases). The sequence derives from a woman between 18 and 30 years old in good health and CMV-seronegative. What was sequenced was PBMCs. In DNA, the CDR3 is TGTGCCAGCAGCAGGGGGACACTTGCCCCCTACGAGCAGTACTTC. Protein sequence: CASSRGTLAPYEQYF.